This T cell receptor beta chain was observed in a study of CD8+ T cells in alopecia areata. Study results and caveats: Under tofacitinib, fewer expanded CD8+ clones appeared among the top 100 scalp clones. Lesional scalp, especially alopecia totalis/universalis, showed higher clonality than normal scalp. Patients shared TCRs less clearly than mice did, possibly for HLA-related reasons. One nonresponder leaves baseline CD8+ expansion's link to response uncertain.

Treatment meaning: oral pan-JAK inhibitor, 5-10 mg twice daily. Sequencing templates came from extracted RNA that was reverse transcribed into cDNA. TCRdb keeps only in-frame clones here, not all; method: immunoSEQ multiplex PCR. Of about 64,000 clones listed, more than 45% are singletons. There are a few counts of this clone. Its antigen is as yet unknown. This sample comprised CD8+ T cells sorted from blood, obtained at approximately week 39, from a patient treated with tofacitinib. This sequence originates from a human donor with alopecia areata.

This CDR3 is CSVALAEAFF. The CDR3 bases are TGCAGCGTTGCACTGGCTGAAGCTTTCTTT. V and J are TRBV29-1 and TRBJ1-1; D is uncertain. Per germline, CDR1 SQVTM and CDR2 ANQGSEA. Trimming cost V 4 bases and J 6 bases, with 6 bases left between them. The CDR3 consists of 10 residues. Combining the CDR3 with reference TRBV29-1 and TRBJ1-1 gives the whole variable domain SAVISQKPSRDICQRGTSLTIQCQVDSQVTMMFWYRQQPGQSLTLIATANQGSEATYESGFVIDKFPISRPNLTFSTLTVSNMSPEDSSIYLCSVALAEAFFGQGTRLTVV.